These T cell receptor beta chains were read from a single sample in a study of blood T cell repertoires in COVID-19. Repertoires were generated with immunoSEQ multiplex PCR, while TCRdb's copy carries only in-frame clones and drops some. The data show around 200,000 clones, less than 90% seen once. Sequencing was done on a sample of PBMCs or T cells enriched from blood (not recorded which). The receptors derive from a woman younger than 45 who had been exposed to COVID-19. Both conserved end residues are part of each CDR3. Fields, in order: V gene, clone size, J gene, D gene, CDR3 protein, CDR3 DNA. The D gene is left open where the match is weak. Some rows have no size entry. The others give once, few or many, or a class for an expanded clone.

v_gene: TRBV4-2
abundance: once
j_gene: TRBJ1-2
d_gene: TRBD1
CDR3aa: CASSQEGQGRGYTF
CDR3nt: TGTGCCAGCAGCCAAGAGGGACAGGGAAGAGGCTACACCTTC

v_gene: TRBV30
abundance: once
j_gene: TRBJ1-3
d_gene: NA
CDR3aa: CACTFWSGSGNTIYF
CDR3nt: TGTGCCTGTACCTTTTGGTCCGGCTCTGGAAACACCATATATTTT

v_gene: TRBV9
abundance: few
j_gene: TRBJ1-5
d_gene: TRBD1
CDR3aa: CASSVAGETGGADQPQHF
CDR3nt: TGTGCCAGCAGCGTAGCGGGGGAAACAGGGGGCGCGGATCAGCCCCAGCATTTT

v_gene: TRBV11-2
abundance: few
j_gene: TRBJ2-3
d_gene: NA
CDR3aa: CASRTDGTDTQYF
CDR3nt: TGTGCCAGCAGGACAGACGGGACAGATACGCAGTATTTT

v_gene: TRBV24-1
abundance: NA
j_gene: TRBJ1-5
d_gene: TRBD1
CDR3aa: CATSEDGQGAYQPQHF
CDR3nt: TGTGCCACCAGTGAAGATGGACAGGGGGCCTATCAGCCCCAGCATTTT

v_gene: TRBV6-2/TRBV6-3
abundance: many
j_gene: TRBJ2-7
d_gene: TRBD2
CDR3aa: CASSSRLAGSSYEQYF
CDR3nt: TGTGCCAGCAGTTCTCGACTAGCGGGGTCCTCCTACGAGCAGTACTTC

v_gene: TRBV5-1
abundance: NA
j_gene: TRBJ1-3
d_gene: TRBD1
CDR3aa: CASSPGTASSGNTIYF
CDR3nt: TGCGCCAGCAGCCCCGGGACAGCTTCCTCTGGAAACACCATATATTTT

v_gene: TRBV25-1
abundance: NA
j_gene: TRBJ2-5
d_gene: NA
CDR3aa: CASSEGGWAETQYF
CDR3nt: TGTGCCAGCAGTGAAGGAGGATGGGCGGAGACCCAGTACTTC

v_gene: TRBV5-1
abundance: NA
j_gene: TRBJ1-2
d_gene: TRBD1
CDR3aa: CASTARDRGFNGYTF
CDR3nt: TGCGCCAGCACCGCCCGGGACAGGGGATTTAATGGCTACACCTTC

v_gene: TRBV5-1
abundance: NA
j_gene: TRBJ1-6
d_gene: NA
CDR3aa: CASSLNGGSSYNSPLHF
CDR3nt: TGCGCCAGCAGCTTGAACGGGGGGAGCTCCTATAATTCACCCCTCCACTTT

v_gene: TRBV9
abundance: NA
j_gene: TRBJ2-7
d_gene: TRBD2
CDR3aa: CASSPGGGPNEQYF
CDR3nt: TGTGCCAGCAGCCCCGGCGGGGGGCCGAACGAGCAGTACTTC

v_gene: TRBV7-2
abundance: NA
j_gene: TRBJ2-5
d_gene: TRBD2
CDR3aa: CASSPPRGGRETQYF
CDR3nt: TGTGCCAGCAGCCCCCCCCGGGGGGGCCGGGAGACCCAGTACTTC

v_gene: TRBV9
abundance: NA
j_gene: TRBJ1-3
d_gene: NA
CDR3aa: CASSVAQGNTIYF
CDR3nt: TGTGCCAGCAGCGTAGCGCAGGGAAACACCATATATTTT

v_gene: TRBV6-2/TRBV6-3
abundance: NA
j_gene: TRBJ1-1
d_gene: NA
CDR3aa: CASSRLTVTEAFF
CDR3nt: TGTGCCAGCAGCAGACTAACAGTCACTGAAGCTTTCTTT

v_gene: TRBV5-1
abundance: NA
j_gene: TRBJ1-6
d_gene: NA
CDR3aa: CASSLGQSTYNSPLHF
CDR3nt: TGCGCCAGCAGCTTGGGACAGAGTACTTATAATTCACCCCTCCACTTT

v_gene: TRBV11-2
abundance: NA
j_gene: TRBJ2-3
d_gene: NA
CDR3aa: CASSLVPRVTDTQYF
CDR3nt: TGTGCCAGCAGCTTAGTCCCCAGGGTCACAGATACGCAGTATTTT

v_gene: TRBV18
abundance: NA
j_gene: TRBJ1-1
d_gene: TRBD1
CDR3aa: CASSPRETTGGTEAFF
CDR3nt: TGTGCCAGCTCACCACGGGAGACTACAGGGGGCACTGAAGCTTTCTTT

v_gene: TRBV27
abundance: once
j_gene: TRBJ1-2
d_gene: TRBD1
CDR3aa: CASSTRDRGIGGYTF
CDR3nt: TGTGCCAGCAGTACTCGGGACAGGGGGATTGGAGGCTACACCTTC

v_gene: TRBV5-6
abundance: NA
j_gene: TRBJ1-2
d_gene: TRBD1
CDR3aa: CASSLGTGARGYTF
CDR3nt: TGTGCCAGCAGCTTGGGGACAGGGGCTCGTGGCTACACCTTC

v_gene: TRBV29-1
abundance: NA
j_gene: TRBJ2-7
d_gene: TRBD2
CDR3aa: CSVALGLGYEQYF
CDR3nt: TGCAGCGTTGCCCTCGGACTAGGGTACGAGCAGTACTTC

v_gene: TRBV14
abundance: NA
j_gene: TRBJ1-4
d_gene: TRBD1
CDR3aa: CASSRGTGFEKLFF
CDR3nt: TGTGCCAGCAGCCGAGGGACAGGGTTTGAAAAACTGTTTTTT

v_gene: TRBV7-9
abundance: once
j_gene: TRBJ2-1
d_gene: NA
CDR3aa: CASSPYEPNEQFF
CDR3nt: TGTGCCAGCAGCCCCTATGAGCCCAATGAGCAGTTCTTC

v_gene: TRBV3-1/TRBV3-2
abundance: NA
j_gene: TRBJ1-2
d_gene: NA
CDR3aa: CASSVWGGANYGYTF
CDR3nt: TGTGCCAGCAGTGTTTGGGGGGGCGCTAACTATGGCTACACCTTC

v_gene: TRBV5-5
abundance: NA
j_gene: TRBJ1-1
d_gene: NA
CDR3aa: CASSLLANRNTEAFF
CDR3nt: TGTGCCAGCAGCTTGCTCGCGAACCGGAACACTGAAGCTTTCTTT

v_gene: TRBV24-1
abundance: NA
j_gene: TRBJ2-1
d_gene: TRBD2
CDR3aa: CATSDPPAGGLGEQFF
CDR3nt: TGTGCCACCAGTGACCCCCCCGCGGGGGGGCTCGGTGAGCAGTTCTTC

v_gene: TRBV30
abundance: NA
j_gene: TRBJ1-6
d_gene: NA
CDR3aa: CAWSGGYSPLHF
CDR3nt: TGTGCCTGGAGCGGAGGATACTCACCCCTCCACTTT

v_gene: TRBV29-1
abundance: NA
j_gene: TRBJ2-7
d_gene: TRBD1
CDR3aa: CSVVGQGLYEQYF
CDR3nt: TGCAGCGTTGTAGGACAGGGACTCTACGAGCAGTACTTC

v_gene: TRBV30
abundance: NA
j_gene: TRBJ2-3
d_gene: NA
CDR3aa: CAWSGGVSTDTQYF
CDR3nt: TGTGCCTGGAGTGGGGGGGTCAGCACAGATACGCAGTATTTT

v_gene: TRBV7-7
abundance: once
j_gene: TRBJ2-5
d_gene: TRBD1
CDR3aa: CATSRDRGQETQYF
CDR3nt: TGTGCTACCTCCCGGGACAGGGGTCAAGAGACCCAGTACTTC

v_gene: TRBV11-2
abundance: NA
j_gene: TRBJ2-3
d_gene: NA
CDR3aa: CASSFGGEDTQYF
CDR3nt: TGTGCCAGCAGCTTTGGCGGTGAGGATACGCAGTATTTT

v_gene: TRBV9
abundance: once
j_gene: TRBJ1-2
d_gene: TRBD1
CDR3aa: CASSQTTGGRSYTF
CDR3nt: TGTGCCAGCAGCCAGACGACAGGGGGCAGAAGCTACACCTTC

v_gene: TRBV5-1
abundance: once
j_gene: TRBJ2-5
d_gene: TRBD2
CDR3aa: CASSLVAGGPGTQYF
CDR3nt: TGCGCCAGCAGCTTAGTAGCGGGGGGTCCTGGGACCCAGTACTTC

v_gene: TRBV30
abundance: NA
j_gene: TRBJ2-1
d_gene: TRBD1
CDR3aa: CAWTNRGLTNEQFF
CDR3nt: TGTGCCTGGACCAACAGGGGGCTCACCAATGAGCAGTTCTTC

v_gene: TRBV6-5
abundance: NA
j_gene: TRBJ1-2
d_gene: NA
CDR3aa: CASSYGPTGSYGYTF
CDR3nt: TGTGCCAGCAGTTACGGCCCTACAGGGAGCTATGGCTACACCTTC

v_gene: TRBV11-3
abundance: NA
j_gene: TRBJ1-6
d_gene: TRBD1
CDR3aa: CASRARQGDSPLHF
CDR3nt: TGTGCCAGCAGGGCACGACAGGGAGATTCACCCCTCCACTTT

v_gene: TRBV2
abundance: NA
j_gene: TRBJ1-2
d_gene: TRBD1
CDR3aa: CASSASRGNYGYTF
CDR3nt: TGTGCCAGCAGTGCCAGCAGGGGGAACTATGGCTACACCTTC

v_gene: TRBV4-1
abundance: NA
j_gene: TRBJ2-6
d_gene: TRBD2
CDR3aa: CASSQEGGELLAGANVLTF
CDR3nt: TGCGCCAGCAGCCAAGAGGGGGGGGAGTTACTGGCCGGGGCCAACGTCCTGACTTTC

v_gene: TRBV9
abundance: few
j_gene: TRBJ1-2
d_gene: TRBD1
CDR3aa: CASSVVGTGYGYTF
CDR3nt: TGTGCCAGCAGCGTAGTAGGGACAGGCTATGGCTACACCTTC

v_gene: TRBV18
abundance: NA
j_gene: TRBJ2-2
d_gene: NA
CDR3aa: CASSPNGRENTGELFF
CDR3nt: TGTGCCAGCTCACCAAATGGCAGGGAAAACACCGGGGAGCTGTTTTTT

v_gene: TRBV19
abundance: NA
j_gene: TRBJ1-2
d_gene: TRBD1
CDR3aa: CASIKGQGSGGYTF
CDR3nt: TGTGCCAGTATAAAGGGACAGGGGAGCGGTGGCTACACCTTC

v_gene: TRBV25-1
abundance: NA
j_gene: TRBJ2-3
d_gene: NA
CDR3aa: CASSEYEGFTDTQYF
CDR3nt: TGTGCCAGCAGTGAATATGAGGGTTTCACAGATACGCAGTATTTT

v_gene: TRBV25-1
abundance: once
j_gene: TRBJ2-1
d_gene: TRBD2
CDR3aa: CASRASGGSRRNEQFF
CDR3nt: TGTGCCAGCAGGGCTAGCGGGGGCTCACGGAGGAATGAGCAGTTCTTC

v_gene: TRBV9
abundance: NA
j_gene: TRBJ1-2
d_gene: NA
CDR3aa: CASSVEGQSFPYGYTF
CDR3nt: TGTGCCAGCAGCGTAGAAGGACAGAGCTTTCCATATGGCTACACCTTC

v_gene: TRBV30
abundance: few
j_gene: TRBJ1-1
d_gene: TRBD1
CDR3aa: CAWSAYRGKAFF
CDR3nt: TGTGCCTGGAGCGCCTACAGGGGTAAAGCTTTCTTT

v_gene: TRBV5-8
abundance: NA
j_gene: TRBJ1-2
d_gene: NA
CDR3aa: CASSFLGYGYTF
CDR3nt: TGTGCCAGCAGCTTTCTCGGCTATGGCTACACCTTC

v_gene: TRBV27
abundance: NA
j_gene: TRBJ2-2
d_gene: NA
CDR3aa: CASRKGFRDTGELFF
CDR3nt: TGTGCCAGCAGAAAGGGGTTCAGGGACACCGGGGAGCTGTTTTTT

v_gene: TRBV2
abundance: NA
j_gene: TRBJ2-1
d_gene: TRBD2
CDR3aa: CASSGTSGGYNEQFF
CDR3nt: TGTGCCAGCAGCGGGACTAGCGGGGGATACAATGAGCAGTTCTTC

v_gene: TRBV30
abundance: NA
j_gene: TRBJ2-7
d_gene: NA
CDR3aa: CAWSSGATYEQYF
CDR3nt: TGTGCCTGGAGTAGTGGGGCCACCTACGAGCAGTACTTC

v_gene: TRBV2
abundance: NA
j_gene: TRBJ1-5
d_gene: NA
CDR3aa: CASSEDYSNQPQHF
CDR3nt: TGTGCCAGCAGTGAAGACTATAGCAATCAGCCCCAGCATTTT

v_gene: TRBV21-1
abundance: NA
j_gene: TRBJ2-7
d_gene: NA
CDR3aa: CASSRALCEQYF
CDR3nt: TGTGCCAGCAGCAGGGCCCTCTGCGAGCAGTACTTC

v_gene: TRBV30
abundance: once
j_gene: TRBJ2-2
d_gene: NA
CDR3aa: CAWSGGRGRTGELFF
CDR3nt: TGTGCCTGGAGTGGGGGCAGGGGAAGGACCGGGGAGCTGTTTTTT

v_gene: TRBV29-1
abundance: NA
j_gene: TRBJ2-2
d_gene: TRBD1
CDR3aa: CSVSDRDLAGELFF
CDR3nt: TGCAGCGTTTCGGACAGGGATCTCGCCGGGGAGCTGTTTTTT